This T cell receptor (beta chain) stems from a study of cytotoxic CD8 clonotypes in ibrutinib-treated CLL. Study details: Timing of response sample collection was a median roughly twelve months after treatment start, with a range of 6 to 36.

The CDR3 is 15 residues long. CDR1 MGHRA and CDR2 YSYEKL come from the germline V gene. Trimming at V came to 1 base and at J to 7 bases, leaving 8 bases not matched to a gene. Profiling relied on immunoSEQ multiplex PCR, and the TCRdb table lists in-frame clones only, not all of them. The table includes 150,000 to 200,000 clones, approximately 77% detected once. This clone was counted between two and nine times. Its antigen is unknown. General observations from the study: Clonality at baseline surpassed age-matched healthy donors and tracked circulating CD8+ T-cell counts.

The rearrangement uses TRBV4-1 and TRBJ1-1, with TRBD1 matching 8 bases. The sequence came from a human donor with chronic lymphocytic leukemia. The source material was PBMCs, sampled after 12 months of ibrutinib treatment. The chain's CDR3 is CASSQVGRGHLEAFF. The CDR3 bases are TGCGCCAGCAGCCAAGTGGGCAGGGGGCATCTTGAAGCTTTCTTT.